These T cell receptor beta chains were read from a single sample in a study of T cell responses to AZD1222 COVID-19 vaccine. Profiled with immunoSEQ multiplex PCR; TCRdb holds only in-frame clones, not every one. The table includes 140,000 to 150,000 clones, under 95% detected once. The sample here was peripheral blood, taken on day 0 of AZD1222 vaccination. The receptors come from an adult in good health. CDR3s include the opening cysteine and the closing phenylalanine or tryptophan. The D gene is left open where the match is weak. Not every row has a clone size; where given, it reads once, few, many or a size class.

>TRBV7-9|-|-|TRBJ1-1
CASSIGQNTEAFF
TGTGCCAGCAGCATCGGACAGAACACTGAAGCTTTCTTT
>TRBV27|once|-|TRBJ1-3
CASSPSSGNTIYF
TGTGCCAGCAGTCCATCGTCGGGAAACACCATATATTTT
>TRBV11-2|-|-|TRBJ2-1
CASTYGGEQFF
TGTGCCAGCACCTACGGTGGGGAGCAGTTCTTC
>TRBV4-3|-|-|TRBJ2-1
CASSQDLSDYPNEQFF
TGCGCCAGCAGCCAAGATTTATCGGACTATCCCAATGAGCAGTTCTTC
>TRBV15|-|-|TRBJ2-3
CATTERGSGKSTDTQYF
TGTGCCACCACCGAAAGGGGAAGCGGAAAGAGCACAGATACGCAGTATTTT
>TRBV9|-|-|TRBJ2-1
CASSPGPQNEQFF
TGTGCCAGCAGCCCAGGGCCTCAGAATGAGCAGTTCTTC
>TRBV4-3|-|TRBD2|TRBJ2-3
CASSQEVAGGRDTQYF
TGCGCCAGCAGCCAAGAGGTAGCGGGAGGGCGGGATACGCAGTATTTT
>TRBV6-1|-|-|TRBJ2-1
CASSYNEQFF
TGTGCCAGCAGCTACAATGAGCAGTTCTTC
>TRBV10-3|-|TRBD2|TRBJ2-3
CAISDFTSGRIDTQYF
TGTGCCATCAGTGATTTTACTAGCGGGAGGATAGATACGCAGTATTTT
>TRBV28|-|-|TRBJ1-1
CASSNEPGVLNTEAFF
TGTGCCAGCAGCAATGAACCGGGGGTTCTGAACACTGAAGCTTTCTTT
>TRBV5-1|-|-|TRBJ2-5
CASSLEIMRNQETQYF
TGCGCCAGCAGCTTGGAAATAATGCGGAACCAAGAGACCCAGTACTTC
>TRBV7-9|-|TRBD1|TRBJ1-4
CASSSNRDRTNEKLFF
TGTGCCAGCAGCTCAAACCGGGACAGGACTAATGAAAAACTGTTTTTT
>TRBV5-5|-|TRBD1|TRBJ2-5
CASSSGTGTGETQYF
TGTGCCAGCAGCTCCGGTACCGGGACAGGGGAGACCCAGTACTTC
>TRBV4-3|once|TRBD2|TRBJ2-7
CASSQDLAGVSYEQYF
TGCGCCAGCAGCCAAGACCTAGCGGGAGTCTCCTACGAGCAGTACTTC
>TRBV20-1|-|TRBD1|TRBJ2-3
CSASLDRDFPDTQYF
TGCAGTGCCAGTCTGGACAGGGACTTCCCAGATACGCAGTATTTT
>TRBV7-3|-|-|TRBJ2-7
CASSTRVDPDYEQYF
TGTGCCAGCAGCACGAGAGTAGACCCTGACTACGAGCAGTACTTC
>TRBV12-3/TRBV12-4|-|-|TRBJ2-1
CASRPTAYNEQFF
TGTGCCAGCAGGCCGACTGCTTACAATGAGCAGTTCTTC
>TRBV7-2|-|TRBD1|TRBJ2-7
CASSLDRGNEQYF
TGTGCCAGCAGCTTAGACAGGGGGAACGAGCAGTACTTC
>TRBV5-8|-|-|TRBJ2-7
CASSLRREQYF
TGTGCCAGCAGCTTACGGAGGGAGCAGTACTTC
>TRBV27|-|-|TRBJ1-1
CASSFSGRTEAFF
TGTGCCAGCAGTTTTAGCGGGAGGACTGAAGCTTTCTTT
>TRBV28|-|TRBD1|TRBJ1-2
CASNVGQGDGYTF
TGTGCCAGCAACGTTGGACAGGGGGATGGCTACACCTTC
>TRBV18|few|-|TRBJ2-7
CASSPPGTPYEQYF
TGTGCCAGCTCACCACCGGGCACGCCTTACGAGCAGTACTTC
>TRBV4-2|-|TRBD1|TRBJ1-4
CASSQRTGDDEKLFF
TGTGCCAGCAGCCAGAGGACAGGGGACGATGAAAAACTGTTTTTT
>TRBV2|-|-|TRBJ2-1
CASSERGFSYNEQFF
TGTGCCAGCAGTGAACGGGGCTTCTCCTACAATGAGCAGTTCTTC
>TRBV7-7|-|-|TRBJ2-1
CASSLGVQGPNEQFF
TGTGCCAGCAGCCTGGGGGTCCAAGGTCCCAATGAGCAGTTCTTC
>TRBV10-2|-|-|TRBJ2-5
CASRPGLAQETQYF
TGCGCCAGCCGCCCGGGGCTAGCACAAGAGACCCAGTACTTC
>TRBV21-1|-|-|TRBJ1-6
CASIITTSQALHF
TGTGCCAGCATCATAACGACAAGTCAAGCCCTCCACTTT
>TRBV21-1|once|-|TRBJ1-2
CASSKGRSQGQGHHGYTF
TGTGCCAGCAGCAAAGGGAGAAGCCAGGGACAGGGGCATCATGGCTACACCTTC
>TRBV24-1|-|TRBD2|TRBJ2-3
CATSDLQRGATDTQYF
TGTGCCACCAGTGATTTACAGCGGGGAGCCACAGATACGCAGTATTTT
>TRBV5-1|-|TRBD1|TRBJ1-1
CASSLGRGTTEAFF
TGCGCCAGCAGCTTGGGCAGGGGGACGACTGAAGCTTTCTTT
>TRBV30|-|TRBD2|TRBJ2-7
CAWSHSPSGSRTYEQYF
TGTGCCTGGAGTCACTCACCAAGCGGGAGTCGAACCTACGAGCAGTACTTC
>TRBV5-1|-|-|TRBJ2-7
CASSLAVGTYEQYF
TGCGCCAGCAGCTTGGCGGTTGGGACCTACGAGCAGTACTTC
>TRBV28|-|-|TRBJ2-3
CASRTVSSTDTQYF
TGTGCCAGCAGGACGGTTTCTAGCACAGATACGCAGTATTTT
>TRBV6-6|-|TRBD1|TRBJ2-7
CATGTGGYEQYF
TGTGCCACTGGGACAGGGGGGTACGAGCAGTACTTC
>TRBV4-2|-|-|TRBJ1-1
CASSLGTEAFF
TGTGCCAGCAGCCTCGGGACTGAAGCTTTCTTT
>TRBV4-1|once|-|TRBJ1-1
CASSQDPLARPREAFF
TGCGCCAGCAGCCAAGATCCCCTGGCTCGGCCGCGAGAAGCTTTCTTT
>TRBV6-2/TRBV6-3|-|-|TRBJ1-1
CASSTRGTEAFF
TGTGCCAGCAGCACTCGAGGAACTGAAGCTTTCTTT
>TRBV6-5|-|-|TRBJ1-4
CASRPQSDNEKLFF
TGTGCCAGCAGACCTCAGTCGGATAATGAAAAACTGTTTTTT
>TRBV5-1|-|TRBD1|TRBJ2-7
CASSDGTVDEQYF
TGCGCCAGCAGCGACGGGACAGTCGACGAGCAGTACTTC
>TRBV5-8|-|-|TRBJ2-7
CASSLGRHNSYEQYF
TGTGCCAGCAGCTTGGGCAGGCATAACTCCTACGAGCAGTACTTC
>TRBV19|-|TRBD1|TRBJ1-5
CASRGTGMEYSNQPQHF
TGTGCCAGTAGGGGGACAGGGATGGAGTATAGCAATCAGCCCCAGCATTTT
>TRBV7-8|-|-|TRBJ2-3
CASSRGASTDTQYF
TGTGCCAGCAGCCGAGGGGCTAGCACAGATACGCAGTATTTT
>TRBV4-2|once|-|TRBJ2-2
CASSQDPQRAHTGELFF
TGTGCCAGCAGCCAAGACCCCCAGCGGGCTCACACCGGGGAGCTGTTTTTT
>TRBV7-7|few|TRBD1|TRBJ1-1
CASSSSQNRGPGTEAFF
TGTGCTAGCAGCTCAAGTCAAAACAGGGGGCCGGGCACTGAAGCTTTCTTT
>TRBV10-3|-|-|TRBJ2-7
CAISGGAQSYEQYF
TGTGCCATCAGTGGGGGTGCACAGTCCTACGAGCAGTACTTC
>TRBV19|-|-|TRBJ1-4
CASSLQGNEKLFF
TGTGCCAGTAGTTTACAGGGAAATGAAAAACTGTTTTTT
>TRBV5-1|-|-|TRBJ1-2
CASSLTRGSGGYTF
TGCGCCAGCAGCTTGACACGGGGGTCCGGTGGCTACACCTTC
>TRBV7-8|-|-|TRBJ2-7
CASSLTRREQYF
TGTGCCAGCAGCTTAACCAGGCGAGAGCAGTACTTC
>TRBV19|-|-|TRBJ1-6
CASSISWSSYNSPLHF
TGTGCCAGTAGTATTAGCTGGAGCTCCTATAATTCACCCCTCCACTTT
>TRBV4-1|few|TRBD1|TRBJ2-6
CASSQSGGTGANVLTF
TGCGCCAGCAGCCAATCAGGGGGAACTGGGGCCAACGTCCTGACTTTC
>TRBV12-3/TRBV12-4|-|-|TRBJ1-2
CASSLGGKGYTF
TGTGCCAGCAGTTTAGGGGGGAAGGGCTACACCTTC
>TRBV18|-|-|TRBJ1-2
CASSPDSDYGYTF
TGTGCCAGCTCACCAGACAGTGACTATGGCTACACCTTC
>TRBV7-9|-|-|TRBJ1-1
CASSLDRVNTEAFF
TGTGCCAGCAGCTTAGACCGAGTGAACACTGAAGCTTTCTTT
>TRBV9|-|-|TRBJ2-1
CASSVEWTAYNEQFF
TGTGCCAGCAGCGTAGAGTGGACAGCATACAATGAGCAGTTCTTC
>TRBV19|-|-|TRBJ1-2
CASSRQGYNYGYTF
TGTGCCAGTAGTAGGCAGGGTTACAACTATGGCTACACCTTC
>TRBV3-1/TRBV3-2|-|TRBD1|TRBJ2-2
CASSRTGLPGELFF
TGTGCCAGCAGCCGGACAGGTCTTCCCGGGGAGCTGTTTTTT
>TRBV19|-|TRBD1|TRBJ2-7
CASSLRDRGIQQYF
TGTGCCAGTAGTCTCCGGGACAGGGGAATTCAGCAGTACTTC
>TRBV18|once|-|TRBJ2-3
CASSPGAGSTDTQYF
TGTGCCAGCTCACCGGGGGCCGGAAGCACAGATACGCAGTATTTT